These 27 T cell receptor beta chains were all obtained from the same sample, sequenced in a study of shared clonotypes between healthy human individuals. CD45RO-negative cells were positively selected for CCR7, leaving out terminally differentiated effector memory CD45RA+ cells. Profiling relied on immunoSEQ multiplex PCR, and the TCRdb table lists in-frame clones only, not all of them. The table shows roughly 2 million clones, with about 95% occurring only once. Sequenced material: naive CD8+ T cells sorted from blood. Receptors were obtained from a man between 18 and 35 years old in good health.

The chain is built from TRBV6-1 and TRBJ1-1, with D possibly being TRBD1 (6 bases). The length of the CDR3 is 19 residues. In germline, CDR1 is MNHNS, CDR2 SASEGT. Between the trimmed V and J ends, which lost 4 bases and 0 bases, there was a span of 24 bases. This chain's CDR3 is CASSVTSGEKGGVNTEAFF. Written as DNA, the CDR3 is TGTGCCAGCAGTGTCACCTCAGGGGAAAAGGGCGGGGTGAACACTGAAGCTTTCTTT.

The V gene is TRBV6-1, the J gene TRBJ1-2; the D is unclear. Per germline, CDR1 MNHNS and CDR2 SASEGT. This CDR3 spans 14 amino acids. The V and J ends lost 2 bases and 3 bases respectively, with 10 bases between them. The CDR3 nucleotides are TGTGCCAGCAGTGAAATCATCCCCTACTATGGCTACACCTTC. Encoded protein: CASSEIIPYYGYTF.

Notes on this clone: The same CDR3 arises from other DNA sequences in this sample as well. The genes are TRBV7-9 and TRBJ2-7, with D perhaps matching TRBD1 (5 bases). CDR1 is SEHNR and CDR2 is FQNEAQ in the germline V gene (reference sequence). The V and J ends lost 5 bases and 0 bases respectively, with 8 bases between them. The CDR3 extends over 13 amino acids. In DNA, the CDR3 is TGTGCCAGCAGCCCACAGGACTCCTACGAGCAGTACTTC. Protein product: CASSPQDSYEQYF.

V is TRBV10-1 and J is TRBJ2-1, with 10 bases lining up with TRBD2. The CDR3 is 16 amino acids. V shed 5 bases and J 1 base; nucleotides not matched to a gene: 5. The V gene's germline CDR1 is WNHNN and CDR2 SYGVQD (reference sequence). This chain's CDR3 is CASSPTAGGSYNEQFF. The CDR3 DNA sequence: TGCGCCAGCAGTCCGACAGCGGGGGGGTCCTACAATGAGCAGTTCTTC.

The CDR3 here is CASSFRGSETQYF. In DNA form, the CDR3 reads TGTGCCAGCAGCTTCAGGGGTTCCGAGACCCAGTACTTC. The gene calls are TRBV7-9 and TRBJ2-5, with D perhaps TRBD1 (6 bases). The V end lost 3 bases, the J end lost 5 bases, and 10 bases lay between the germline ends. This CDR3 spans 13 amino acids. Per the germline V gene, CDR1 is SEHNR and CDR2 is FQNEAQ (reference sequence).

This clone was detected once. The V call is TRBV6-1, the J call TRBJ2-1; 9 positions match TRBD2. The CDR3 runs to 19 residues. Germline values: CDR1 MNHNS, CDR2 SASEGT. Losses at the gene ends were 2 bases for V and 6 bases for J; bases not matched to a gene: 17. The CDR3 bases are TGTGCCAGCAGTGAAAGAATAGCGGGAGAAGAGGAGGGGACCAATGAGCAGTTCTTC. It encodes CASSERIAGEEEGTNEQFF.

This chain uses TRBV19 with TRBJ2-2; the D is unclear. CDR1 is LNHDA, CDR2 SQIVND, per germline (reference sequence). The CDR3 has 11 amino acids. V gave up 11 bases and J gave up 6 bases, with 10 bases separating them. DNA for the CDR3: TGTGCCGCATTTAGTGCCGGGGAGCTGTTTTTT. Protein sequence: CAAFSAGELFF.

The chain recombines TRBV27 with TRBJ2-7, with 10 bases matching TRBD2. Germline loops: CDR1 MNHEY, CDR2 SMNVEV (reference sequence). V trimming: 6 bases; J trimming: 8 bases; junction bases outside the gene matches: 10. This CDR3 has 14 residues. In DNA, the CDR3 is TGTGCCAGCAGCCCGGGACTAGCGAGGTTCCAGCAGTACTTC. Encoded protein: CASSPGLARFQQYF.

The chain recombines TRBV9 with TRBJ1-3; D is perhaps TRBD1 (5 bases). The V end was cut by 0 bases, the J end by 2 bases, with 12 bases between. Looked up from germline, CDR1 is SGDLS and CDR2 is YYNGEE. This CDR3 has 16 residues. The CDR3 coding sequence is TGTGCCAGCAGCGTAGGGGGCCTCTCCCCTGGAAACACCATATATTTT. Translation gives CASSVGGLSPGNTIYF.

The rearrangement joins TRBV13 to TRBJ1-2; tentative D call: TRBD1 (5 bases). V was cut by 4 bases and J by 3 bases, with 9 bases left in between. The CDR3 is 13 amino acids. Germline lookup yields CDR1 PRHDT and CDR2 FYEKMQ (reference sequence). In DNA form, the CDR3 reads TGTGCCAGCAGCTCCCAGGGTTACTATGGCTACACCTTC. This translates into CASSSQGYYGYTF.

The chain combines TRBV20-1 with TRBJ1-1; D is ambiguous. V lost 1 base, J lost 7 bases, and 7 bases lay in between. The CDR3 consists of 11 residues. Germline CDR1 DFQATT, CDR2 SNEGSKA (reference sequence). The CDR3 spells CSARVGSEAFF. As DNA, the CDR3 is TGCAGTGCTAGAGTAGGTAGTGAAGCTTTCTTT.

J is TRBJ2-1 and V is TRBV7-2; TRBD2 matches at 7 bases. V dropped 1 base and J dropped 8; count of bases not matched to a gene: 5. The CDR3 contains 14 residues. From germline, CDR1 is SGHTA and CDR2 FQGNSA. CDR3 loop: CASSLVRGSDEQFF. The CDR3 DNA sequence: TGTGCCAGCAGCTTAGTACGCGGGAGCGATGAGCAGTTCTTC.

The chain combines TRBV5-1 with TRBJ2-7; no reliable D call. The CDR3 covers 11 residues. Germline CDR1 is SGHRS and CDR2 is YFSETQ. Trimming left V 5 bases short and J 3 bases short, with 6 bases between. The DNA for the CDR3 is TGCGCCAGCAGATCCGACTACGAGCAGTACTTC. Its translation is CASRSDYEQYF.

This chain uses TRBV27 with TRBJ2-3, with 10 bases that match TRBD2. The CDR3 length is 17 residues. The trim removed 6 bases at V and 7 bases at J, leaving 16 bases unmatched. Per germline, CDR1 MNHEY and CDR2 SMNVEV (reference sequence). In DNA, the CDR3 is TGTGCCAGCAGCTCCTTTCGCGAACTAGCGGGGTTGAATACGCAGTATTTT. Translating gives CASSSFRELAGLNTQYF.

The chain has TRBV13 and TRBJ2-7, with no clear D. There are 14 residues in the CDR3. Germline V gives CDR1 PRHDT, CDR2 FYEKMQ (reference sequence). Trimming took 5 bases from V and 3 from J, leaving 14 bases between them. CDR3: CASSTASAHYEQYF. Written as DNA, the CDR3 is TGTGCCAGCAGCACGGCTTCTGCCCACTACGAGCAGTACTTC.

CDR3 in DNA: TGTGCCAGCAGTGCCTCGTTTCGGTCTCCCGATGGCTACACCTTC. Encoded protein: CASSASFRSPDGYTF. V and J are TRBV6-1 and TRBJ1-2, with D hard to call. The ends were cut back, 4 bases at V and 6 bases at J, with 18 bases in the middle. This CDR3 spans 15 amino acids. CDR1 MNHNS and CDR2 SASEGT come from the germline V gene.

Of note for this clone: The junction and the germline gene differ at one end; a read error may be behind it. This CDR3 is also generated by other DNA sequences in the sample. This rearrangement joins TRBV5-4 to TRBJ1-5; no firm D call. The germline gives CDR1 SGHNT, CDR2 YYREEE (reference sequence). The CDR3 has 15 residues. The CDR3 sequence is CASSRVSGSNQPQHF. The CDR3 bases are TGTGCCAGCAGCCGGGTCTCGGGGAGCAATCAGCCCCAGCACTTT.

The J gene is TRBJ2-3, the V gene TRBV10-1, with D possibly TRBD2 on 5 matching bases. Trimming pared 1 base from V and 1 base from J, leaving 18 bases between. This CDR3 comprises 18 residues. Germline values: CDR1 WNHNN, CDR2 SYGVQD (reference sequence). Here the CDR3 DNA reads TGCGCCAGCAGTGAGTTTGGGTTGTCCCAGGAGGGCACAGATACGCAGTATTTT. It yields the protein CASSEFGLSQEGTDTQYF.

The chain recombines TRBV29-1 with TRBJ2-2; D gene unclear. This CDR3 spans 13 amino acids. Germline values: CDR1 SQVTM, CDR2 ANQGSEA. The V and J ends lost 4 bases and 4 bases respectively, with 10 bases between them. The CDR3 loop is CSVGLGVTGELFF. CDR3 coding DNA: TGCAGCGTTGGTCTCGGAGTCACCGGGGAGCTGTTTTTT.

This chain connects TRBV6-5 to TRBJ2-1; D is perhaps TRBD1 or TRBD2 (5 bases each). From germline, CDR1 is MNHEY and CDR2 SVGAGI. The V end was cut by 5 bases, the J end by 8 bases, with 16 bases between. The CDR3 has 14 amino acids. CDR3 DNA: TGTGCCAGCAGTCGACAAGGGACCCCAGATGAGCAGTTCTTC. This encodes CASSRQGTPDEQFF.

The chain employs TRBV18 and TRBJ2-7; 8 nucleotides line up with TRBD2. The V and J ends lost 2 bases and 2 bases, in that order; junction bases with no gene match: 8. This CDR3 spans 16 amino acids. Germline V CDR1 and CDR2: KGHSH, LQKENI. The CDR3 DNA follows: TGTGCCAGCTCACCATACCGGGAGGGGTACCCCTACGAGCAGTACTTC. It yields the protein CASSPYREGYPYEQYF.

To note about this clone: This sample also contains other DNA sequences that code for the same CDR3. V and J are TRBV6-5 and TRBJ2-7; possibly TRBD2 for D (6 bases). CDR1 MNHEY and CDR2 SVGAGI come from the germline V gene. Trimming shortened V by 0 bases and J by 7 bases, and 10 bases separated the two germline ends. The CDR3 length is 13 residues. The CDR3 region has the DNA TGTGCCAGCAGTTACTCGAGTGGGGGGGAGCAGTACTTC. It translates to CASSYSSGGEQYF.

V usage is TRBV4-1 and J usage is TRBJ1-1; 7 bases match TRBD1. Germline-derived CDR1 and CDR2 are MGHRA and YSYEKL. Trimming at V came to 3 bases and at J to 1 base, leaving 8 bases not matched to a gene. The CDR3 sequence is 16 residues long. CDR3 in DNA: TGCGCCAGCAGCCAGTATCCCGGGACAGCGAACACTGAAGCTTTCTTT. The encoded protein is CASSQYPGTANTEAFF.

The chain couples TRBV27 to TRBJ2-7; the D gene is possibly TRBD1 (6 bases). CDR3 length: 11 amino acids. Looked up from germline, CDR1 is MNHEY and CDR2 is SMNVEV (reference sequence). Trimming shortened V by 10 bases and J by 6 bases, and 13 bases separated the two germline ends. The CDR3 nucleotides read TGTGCCACCTTCCAGGGGACCGAGCAGTACTTC. It specifies CATFQGTEQYF.

As to this clone: The identical CDR3 is also encoded by other nucleotide sequences in the sample. V is TRBV7-9 and J is TRBJ2-1, with no clear D. This CDR3 region has 12 residues. The germline V and J ends were trimmed by 6 bases and 10 bases, with 13 bases remaining between them. Germline lookup yields CDR1 SEHNR and CDR2 FQNEAQ (reference sequence). As DNA, the CDR3 is TGTGCCAGCAGTTTTGGGGAAAACGAGCAGTTCTTC. Protein product: CASSFGENEQFF.

A word on this clone: The sample carries other DNA sequences with the same CDR3. The chain carries TRBV9 and TRBJ1-1; D might be TRBD1 (5 bases). The CDR3 spans 14 residues. Germline V lookup: CDR1 SGDLS, CDR2 YYNGEE. V was shortened by 0 bases and J by 4 bases, with 10 bases between the two germline ends. The CDR3 here is CASSVAGVGTEAFF. CDR3 DNA: TGTGCCAGCAGCGTAGCGGGGGTCGGCACTGAAGCTTTCTTT.

This clone was seen only a few times. The V call is TRBV19, the J call TRBJ2-1, with 11 bases lining up with TRBD2. From germline, CDR1 is LNHDA and CDR2 SQIVND (reference sequence). The V and J ends lost 5 bases and 10 bases, in that order; junction bases with no gene match: 13. The CDR3 loop spans 16 amino acids. The CDR3, as DNA: TGTGCCAGTAGTCTCCGGATAGCGGGAGGGTGGCTGGAGCAGTTCTTC. Residues: CASSLRIAGGWLEQFF.